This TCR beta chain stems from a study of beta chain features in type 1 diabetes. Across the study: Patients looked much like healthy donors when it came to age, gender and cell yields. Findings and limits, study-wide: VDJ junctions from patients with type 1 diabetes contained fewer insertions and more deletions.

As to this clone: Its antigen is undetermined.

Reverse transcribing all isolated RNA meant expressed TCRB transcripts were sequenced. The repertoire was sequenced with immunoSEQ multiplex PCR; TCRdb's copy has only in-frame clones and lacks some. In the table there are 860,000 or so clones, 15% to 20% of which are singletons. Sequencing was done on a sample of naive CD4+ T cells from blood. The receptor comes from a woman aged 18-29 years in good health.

CDR3 coding DNA: TGTGCCAGCAGCGTGAGGGACTTGAGCTCCTACAATGAGCAGTTCTTC. The encoded protein is CASSVRDLSSYNEQFF. The gene calls are TRBV9 and TRBJ2-1; a weak D match, TRBD2 (6 bases). The CDR3 has 16 amino acids. Deletions cut 2 bases from V and 0 bases from J, with 12 bases between. The germline CDR1 and CDR2 sequences are SGDLS and YYNGEE.